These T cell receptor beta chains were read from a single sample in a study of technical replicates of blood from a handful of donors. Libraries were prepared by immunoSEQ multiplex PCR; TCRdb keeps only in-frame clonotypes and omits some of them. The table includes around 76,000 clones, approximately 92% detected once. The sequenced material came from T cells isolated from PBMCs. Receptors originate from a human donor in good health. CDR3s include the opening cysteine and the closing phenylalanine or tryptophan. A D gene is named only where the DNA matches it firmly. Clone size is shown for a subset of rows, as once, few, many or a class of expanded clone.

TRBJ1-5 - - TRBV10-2 CASRTTADSNQPQHF TGCGCCAGCAGAACGACAGCAGATAGCAATCAGCCCCAGCATTTT
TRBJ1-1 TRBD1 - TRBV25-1 CASRADRGPLAEAFF TGTGCCAGCAGAGCCGACAGGGGCCCGTTGGCTGAAGCTTTCTTT
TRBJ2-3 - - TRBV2 CASSEVASADTQYF TGTGCCAGCAGTGAAGTGGCTAGTGCAGATACGCAGTATTTT
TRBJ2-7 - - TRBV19 CASSMGSFSYEQYF TGTGCCAGTAGTATGGGCAGCTTCTCCTACGAGCAGTACTTC
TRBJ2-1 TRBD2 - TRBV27 CASGPGRNEQFF TGTGCCAGCGGCCCCGGGAGGAATGAGCAGTTCTTC
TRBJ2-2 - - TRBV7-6 CASGSSNTGELFF TGTGCCAGCGGGAGTTCGAACACCGGGGAGCTGTTTTTT
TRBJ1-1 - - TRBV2 CASRRHLTEAFF TGTGCCAGCAGAAGACACCTCACTGAAGCTTTCTTT
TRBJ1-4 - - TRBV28 CASSLCPILF TGTGCCAGCAGTTTATGCCCTATACTTTTT
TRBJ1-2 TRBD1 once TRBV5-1 CASSLTGEDGYTF TGCGCCAGCAGCCTGACAGGGGAGGATGGCTACACCTTC
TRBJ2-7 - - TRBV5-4 CASSLGSGEVPEQYF TGTGCCAGCAGCTTGGGGTCGGGAGAGGTCCCCGAGCAGTACTTC
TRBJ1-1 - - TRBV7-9 CASSLEGSNTEAFF TGTGCCAGCAGCTTGGAGGGGTCGAACACTGAAGCTTTCTTT
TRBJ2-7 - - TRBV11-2 CASSLEVVGDSYEQYF TGTGCCAGCAGCTTAGAGGTAGTGGGAGACTCCTACGAGCAGTACTTC
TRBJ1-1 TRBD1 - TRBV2 CASSRGQGETEAFF TGTGCCAGCTCCCGGGGACAGGGGGAAACTGAAGCTTTCTTT
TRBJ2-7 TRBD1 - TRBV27 CASSLSRIGGQGHEQYF TGTGCCAGCAGCCTCTCCCGCATTGGGGGACAGGGTCACGAGCAGTACTTC
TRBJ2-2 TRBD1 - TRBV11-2 CASSLGQGTGELFF TGTGCCAGCAGCTTGGGACAGGGCACCGGGGAGCTGTTTTTT
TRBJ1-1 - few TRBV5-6 CASSLITEAFF TGTGCCAGCAGCTTGATAACTGAAGCTTTCTTT
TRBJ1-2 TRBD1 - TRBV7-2 CASSLAGQGSHYGYTF TGTGCCAGCAGCTTAGCGGGACAGGGCTCCCACTATGGCTACACCTTC
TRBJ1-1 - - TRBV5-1 CASSLSRGNTEAFF TGCGCCAGCAGCTTATCTCGGGGGAACACTGAAGCTTTCTTT
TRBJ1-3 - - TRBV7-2 CASSQYQQLSGNTIYF TGTGCCAGCAGCCAATATCAACAGCTCTCTGGAAACACCATATATTTT
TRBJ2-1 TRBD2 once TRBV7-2 CASSGAGGRNEQFF TGTGCCAGCAGCGGGGCGGGAGGGCGGAATGAGCAGTTCTTC
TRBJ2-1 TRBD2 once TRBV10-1 CASSHGLAGGMRNEQFF TGCGCCAGCAGCCATGGACTAGCGGGAGGAATGAGGAATGAGCAGTTCTTC
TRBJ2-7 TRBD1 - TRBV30 CAWSVQGDGEQYF TGTGCCTGGAGTGTACAGGGGGACGGCGAGCAGTACTTC
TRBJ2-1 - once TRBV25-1 CASSDRPAVNEQFF TGTGCCAGCAGTGACCGGCCAGCGGTGAATGAGCAGTTCTTC
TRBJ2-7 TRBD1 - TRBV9 CASSPQDRTQTYEQYF TGTGCCAGCAGCCCACAGGACAGGACTCAAACCTACGAGCAGTACTTC
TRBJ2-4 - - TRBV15 CATSRDLNIQYF TGTGCCACCAGCAGAGATCTGAACATTCAGTACTTC
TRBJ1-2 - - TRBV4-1 CASSQGQDYGYTF TGCGCCAGCAGCCAAGGACAGGACTATGGCTACACCTTC
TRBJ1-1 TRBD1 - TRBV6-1 CASQWLTGDTEAFF TGTGCCAGCCAGTGGTTGACAGGGGACACTGAAGCTTTCTTT
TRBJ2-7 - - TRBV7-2 CASSLGPVRSSYEQYF TGTGCCAGCAGCTTAGGCCCTGTCAGAAGCTCCTACGAGCAGTACTTC
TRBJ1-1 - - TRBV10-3 CAISSGYTEAFF TGTGCCATCAGTTCAGGATACACTGAAGCTTTCTTT
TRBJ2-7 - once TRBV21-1 CASSKGRTGRRYEQYF TGTGCCAGCAGCAAAGGGAGGACAGGGCGTAGATACGAGCAGTACTTC